The clone carrying this TCR beta chain was detected a few times. The antigen is undetermined. Built from TCR beta cDNA, the libraries had unique molecular identifiers in them. TCRdb redid the calling of the PCR reads with MiXCR, one entry per CDR3 protein. The sample comprises 700,000 to 900,000 distinct CDR3 sequences, around 42% of which are singletons, and roughly 5% rests with the top ten. This sample stems from a study of post-analysis software for immune sequencing data. This CDR3 region has 15 residues. CDR1 is SGDLS, CDR2 YYNGEE, per germline. Trimming left V 0 bases short and J 3 bases short, with 12 bases between. General study points: TRBV5-6, TRBV5-1 and TRBV20-1 belonged to a set of roughly 5 TRBV segments that were more frequent in patients than controls.

V and J are TRBV9 and TRBJ1-2, with D perhaps TRBD1 (5 bases). The sequenced material came from blood. This clonotype was obtained from a girl aged 10 to 17 with multiple sclerosis. The CDR3 region has the DNA TGTGCCAGCAGCGTAGGTTCAGGGAGGCACTATGGCTACACCTTC. Translated: CASSVGSGRHYGYTF.